The present T cell receptor beta chain was sequenced within a study of blood T cell repertoires in COVID-19. TCRdb's table, derived via immunoSEQ multiplex PCR, lists solely in-frame clones and lacks some. This table holds approximately 110,000 clones, around 89% found once. Input material: peripheral blood. The sequence was obtained from a woman in her forties or fifties with acute or convalescent COVID-19.

Here the CDR3 reads CATSSSQTGQPQHF. CDR3 nucleotide sequence: TGTGCCACCAGTTCGTCACAGACCGGCCAGCCCCAGCATTTT. The chain carries TRBV24-1 and TRBJ1-5, with D unresolved. V was shortened by 6 bases and J by 7 bases, with 15 bases between the two germline ends. The length of the CDR3 is 14 residues. Germline V CDR1 and CDR2: KGHDR, SFDVKD.